The 5 T cell receptor beta chains in this list originate from one sample, sequenced in a study of T-cell memory formation after mild COVID-19. One entry per CDR3 protein, called by TCRdb with MiXCR from the 5' RACE reads. The sample lists roughly 150,000 distinct CDR3 sequences; 10% to 15% were seen once. The sequencing sample was made of PBMCs or a T cell subset sorted from them (not recorded which). These receptors came from a man younger than 30 who had mild COVID-19 (a few samples of this study predate the infection). Cell type and time point are not known.

The V gene is TRBV5-1, the J gene TRBJ2-7; maybe TRBD1 (6 bases). Germline-derived CDR1 and CDR2 are SGHRS and YFSETQ. V was shortened by 3 bases and J by 2 bases, with 15 bases between the two germline ends. This CDR3 region has 15 residues. The CDR3 sequence is CASSWGPAGAYEQYV. The CDR3 DNA reads as TGCGCCAGCAGCTGGGGACCCGCAGGGGCCTACGAGCAGTACGTC.

The genes are TRBV7-9 and TRBJ1-6; possibly TRBD1 for D (5 bases). CDR1 is SEHNR, CDR2 FQNEAQ, per germline (reference sequence). Trimming pared 1 base from V and 8 bases from J, leaving 12 bases between. The CDR3 has 15 amino acids. CDR3 sequence (DNA): TGTGCCAGCAGCTTAGGAGGAGTGGGGGATTCACCCCTCCACTTT. Translation: CASSLGGVGDSPLHF.

The J gene is TRBJ2-7, the V gene TRBV7-9; D perhaps matches TRBD1 (5 bases). V was cut by 5 bases and J by 4 bases, with 18 bases left in between. This CDR3 spans 15 amino acids. CDR1 is SEHNR and CDR2 is FQNEAQ in the germline V gene (reference sequence). In nucleotides, the CDR3 is TGTGCCAGCAGCACCCCAGCAGGGTTCGGATACGAGCAGTACGTC. Amino acid sequence: CASSTPAGFGYEQYV.

The genes are TRBV4-3 and TRBJ2-1; 8 bases map to TRBD1. The trim removed 5 bases at V and 5 bases at J, leaving 8 bases unmatched. Germline CDR1 reads LGHNA; CDR2 reads YSLEER. The CDR3 sequence is 15 residues long. The CDR3 sequence: CASSSHGQGNNEQFF. The CDR3 DNA sequence: TGCGCCAGCAGCTCCCACGGACAGGGTAACAATGAGCAGTTCTTC.

The rearrangement uses TRBV29-1 and TRBJ1-2; 7 nucleotides agree with TRBD1. The CDR3 covers 14 residues. CDR1 is SQVTM and CDR2 is ANQGSEA in the germline V gene. The V segment lost 3 bases and the J segment 5 bases; nucleotides outside the gene matches: 9. CDR3 sequence reads: CSVDAGGKRYGYTF. The CDR3 DNA is TGCAGCGTTGATGCAGGGGGGAAACGATATGGCTACACCTTC.